Sequencing of this T cell receptor (beta chain) was carried out in a study of memory CD4+ T cells and cytomegalovirus serostatus. Clones were sequenced by immunoSEQ multiplex PCR, and TCRdb holds only the in-frame ones, with some missing. The sample has under 65,000 clones, roughly 78% seen once; the top ten hold about 0.64%. Single viable CD3+CD4+CD8-CD45RO+ cells were sorted as the memory CD4+ T cells. Input material: memory CD4+ T cells from blood. The clonotype comes from an adult in good health and CMV-seronegative.

The CDR3 sequence is CASSPAYLETQYF. The CDR3 DNA follows: TGCGCCAGCAGCCCGGCCTATTTGGAGACCCAGTACTTC. The genes are TRBV5-1 and TRBJ2-5; D is unclear. Germline CDR1 and CDR2: SGHRS and YFSETQ. CDR3 size: 13 residues. The V gene lost 4 bases and the J gene lost 5 bases, with 12 bases spanning the gap.